One sample yielded the 18 T cell receptor beta chains listed below, sequenced in a study of regulatory T cells in long-lasting Graves disease. Time point defined: persistent/refractory GD, antithyroid drugs over 5 years with positive TRAb. PBMC-derived RNA was used for the TCR library. Building of the TCR beta libraries involved iRepertoire HTBI primers and Arm-PCR of CDR3 regions. TCRdb called the multiplex PCR reads again in MiXCR, with one record for every CDR3 protein. This sample has some 450,000 distinct CDR3 sequences; about a quarter occur once, and the top ten carry roughly 30%. The specimen comprised peripheral blood mononuclear cells (PBMCs), sampled when the disease was refractory, from a patient treated with antithyroid drugs. All receptors derive from a female donor with Graves disease.

This clonotype has only a few counts. The V gene is TRBV29-1, the J gene TRBJ2-7, with 7 bases identical to TRBD2. The CDR3 extends over 14 amino acids. Germline trimming cut 3 bases from V and 1 base from J; bases unmatched to any gene: 6. CDR1 is SQVTM and CDR2 is ANQGSEA in the germline V gene. CDR3 loop: CSVDGLAGSYEQYF. The CDR3 DNA reads as TGCAGCGTTGACGGATTAGCGGGTTCCTACGAGCAGTACTTC.

This clonotype was picked up many times. This chain links TRBV12-3 or TRBV12-4 with TRBJ1-2; tentatively, D is TRBD1 (6 bases). V dropped 6 bases and J dropped 8 bases, with 16 bases sitting between them. The CDR3 totals 13 residues. CDR3: CASSPDRLGGYTF. The CDR3 nucleotides read TGTGCCAGCAGCCCCGACAGGCTTGGGGGCTACACCTTC.

The chain recombines TRBV7-2 with TRBJ1-5; D call uncertain. From germline, CDR1 is SGHTA and CDR2 FQGNSA. The V and J ends lost 5 bases and 6 bases respectively, with 8 bases between them. CDR3 length: 12 amino acids. DNA of the CDR3: TGTGCCAGCAGCCGTGCGGGTCAGCCCCAGCATTTT. Its translation is CASSRAGQPQHF.

J is TRBJ2-2 and V is TRBV5-1; no clear D gene. Germline CDR1 is SGHRS and CDR2 is YFSETQ. V was clipped by 4 bases and J by 3 bases, with 16 bases between them. The CDR3 spans 16 residues. CDR3 DNA sequence: TGCGCCAGCAGCCCCACGGGTGTTGGGGACACCGGGGAGCTGTTTTTT. Translated: CASSPTGVGDTGELFF.

The CDR3: CSARAASGTYEQYF. The CDR3 nucleotides are TGCAGTGCTAGAGCGGCTAGCGGAACGTACGAGCAGTACTTC. J is TRBJ2-7 and V is TRBV20-1; TRBD2 aligns across 7 bases. CDR1 DFQATT and CDR2 SNEGSKA come from the germline V gene (reference sequence). This CDR3 comprises 14 residues. The junction had 7 bases not matched to a gene; V was cut back by 1 base and J by 4 bases.

The genes are TRBV6-1 and TRBJ2-1; 15 nucleotides agree with TRBD2. This CDR3 has 16 amino acids. Germline CDR1 reads MNHNS; CDR2 reads SASEGT. V lost 6 bases to trimming and J lost 3 bases; unmatched junction nucleotides: 3. CDR3 bases: TGTGCCAGCAGCTGGACTAGCGGGAGGGTCTACAATGAGCAGTTCTTC. Protein product: CASSWTSGRVYNEQFF.

The J gene is TRBJ2-6, the V gene TRBV6-1; 14 bases match TRBD2. J lost 4 bases, V lost 5 bases, and 7 bases had no gene match. CDR3 size: 18 residues. Germline values: CDR1 MNHNS, CDR2 SASEGT. The CDR3 bases are TGTGCCAGCAGTCCTTGGACTAGCGGGAGGTCGGGGGCCAACGTCCTGACTTTC. Protein sequence: CASSPWTSGRSGANVLTF.

Note on this clonotype: Given a much more abundant clone one base away, this may be a read error. The rearrangement links TRBV2 to TRBJ1-6; the D is unclear. Germline CDR1 is SNHLY and CDR2 is FYNNEI. CDR3 length: 14 amino acids. The CDR3 loop is CASSESSYNSPLRF. In DNA, the CDR3 is TGTGCCAGCAGTGAAAGCTCCTATAATTCACCCCTCCGCTTT. Together with reference TRBV2 and TRBJ1-6, the CDR3 gives the full variable domain: EPEVTQTPSHQVTQMGQEVILRCVPISNHLYFYWYRQILGQKVEFLVSFYNNEISEKSEIFDDQFSVERPDGSNFTLKIRSTKLEDSAMYFCASSESSYNSPLRFGNGTRLTVT.

This clonotype was counted once. A much larger clone differs from this one at a single base, so this may be a read error. The chain recombines TRBV15 with TRBJ2-5; D unclear. Looked up from germline, CDR1 is LNHNV and CDR2 is YYDKDF (reference sequence). The CDR3 length is 16 residues. CDR3 DNA: TGTACCACCAGCAGAGAGCACACAACCAGGCAAGAGACCCAGTACTTC. As protein: CTTSREHTTRQETQYF.

This clonotype appeared many times. The V and J genes are TRBV6-1 and TRBJ2-7; 9 bases agree with TRBD2. The length of the CDR3 is 12 residues. Losses at the gene ends were 6 bases for V and 6 bases for J; bases not matched to a gene: 3. Germline V gene data show CDR1 as MNHNS and CDR2 as SASEGT. CDR3 in amino acids: CASRGTSFEQYF. The CDR3 bases are TGTGCCAGCAGAGGGACTAGCTTCGAGCAGTACTTC.

V is TRBV5-4 and J is TRBJ2-7, with TRBD1 identical over 8 bases. The CDR3 is 16 residues long. Trimming at V came to 3 bases and at J to 2 bases, leaving 10 bases not matched to a gene. Germline lookup yields CDR1 SGHNT and CDR2 YYREEE (reference sequence). This CDR3 is CASSSTRQGPTYEQYF. The CDR3 DNA sequence: TGTGCCAGCAGCTCAACCCGACAGGGGCCAACCTACGAGCAGTACTTC.

This clonotype appeared a few times. The V call is TRBV20-1, the J call TRBJ2-7; D might be TRBD2 (6 bases). There are 12 residues in the CDR3. The V gene lost 1 base and the J gene lost 6 bases, with 10 bases spanning the gap. Germline V CDR1 and CDR2: DFQATT, SNEGSKA (reference sequence). The CDR3, as DNA: TGCAGTGCTAGAGTTCCAGCGGGCGAGCAGTACTTC. It codes for CSARVPAGEQYF.

This clonotype was counted ten times or more. The V gene is TRBV11-1, the J gene TRBJ1-1; possible D gene TRBD1, 5 bases. This CDR3 is 13 amino acids long. The V end was cut by 5 bases, the J end by 4 bases, with 11 bases between. The germline V gene encodes CDR1 SGHAT and CDR2 FQDESV (reference sequence). CDR3 sequence (DNA): TGTGCCAGCAGCCCCCGTGGGGGCACTGAAGCTTTCTTT. This translates into CASSPRGGTEAFF.

The gene calls are TRBV19 and TRBJ1-4; TRBD1 is a possible D gene (5 bases). Germline CDR1 and CDR2: LNHDA and SQIVND (reference sequence). V lost 4 bases and J 3 bases, leaving 15 bases between the germline ends. The CDR3 spans 16 residues. CDR3 bases: TGTGCCAGTAGTACCCAGTGGACAACGTCTAATGAAAAACTGTTTTTT. It is translated as CASSTQWTTSNEKLFF.

Of note for this clonotype: Given a much more abundant clone one base away, this may be a read error. This chain uses TRBV7-2 with TRBJ1-1, with no clear D. Germline CDR1 and CDR2: SGHTA and FQGNSA. The CDR3 runs 12 residues. CDR3 amino acids: CACSRSDTEAFF. For the CDR3, the DNA is TGTGCCTGCAGCCGAAGCGACACTGAAGCTTTCTTT.

The chain couples TRBV6-1 to TRBJ1-6, with D possibly TRBD1 on 6 matching bases. The V end was cut by 6 bases, the J end by 10 bases, with 19 bases between. CDR3 size: 15 residues. Germline CDR1 and CDR2: MNHNS and SASEGT. DNA for the CDR3: TGTGCCAGCAGCCCCCTGGACGGGGGGCAATCACCCCTCCACTTT. Translating gives CASSPLDGGQSPLHF.

This clonotype was picked up many times. The chain links TRBV10-3 to TRBJ1-2; maybe TRBD1 (6 bases). The germline CDR1 and CDR2 sequences are ENHRY and SYGVKD. The CDR3 is made up of 12 amino acids. V lost 2 bases and J lost 14, with 15 bases in between. Here the CDR3 DNA reads TGTGCCATCAGTGAGGAGGAGCAGGGGCTAACCTTC. It is translated as CAISEEEQGLTF.

This clonotype was observed a handful of times. This chain joins TRBV30 and TRBJ1-1; D is unresolved. Germline CDR1 is GTSNPN and CDR2 is SVGIG (reference sequence). V lost 0 bases to trimming and J lost 0 bases, with 5 bases between them. The CDR3 is 13 residues long. The CDR3 here is CAWSVQLNTEAFF. Written as DNA, the CDR3 is TGTGCCTGGAGTGTCCAGTTGAACACTGAAGCTTTCTTT.